The 20 T cell receptor beta chains given below trace back to one sample, sequenced in a study of OX40 agonist ivuxolimab in advanced cancers. Sequencing used immunoSEQ multiplex PCR; TCRdb keeps in-frame clones, though not all of them. This table has about 72,000 clones, roughly 87% appearing once. The specimen was CD4+ or CD8+ T cells sorted from blood, collected in a trial of the OX40 agonist ivuxolimab. These receptor sequences come from an adult with an advanced solid tumor such as melanoma, head and neck, liver or kidney cancer.

The chain employs TRBV15 and TRBJ2-3; perhaps D is TRBD1 or TRBD2 (7 bases each). CDR1 LNHNV and CDR2 YYDKDF come from the germline V gene (reference sequence). V lost 3 bases and J lost 2, with 15 bases in between. The CDR3 is 16 residues long. This CDR3 is CATSRGEGANTDTQYF. For the CDR3, the DNA is TGTGCCACCAGCAGGGGGGAGGGGGCGAACACAGATACGCAGTATTTT.

V usage is TRBV7-9 and J usage is TRBJ2-3, with a tentative D call TRBD2 (5 bases). The CDR3 spans 15 residues. Germline-derived CDR1 and CDR2 are SEHNR and FQNEAQ (reference sequence). Trimming pared 6 bases from V and 0 bases from J, leaving 13 bases between. The CDR3 protein is CASRTEGPSTDTQYF. The DNA for the CDR3 is TGTGCCAGCAGGACCGAGGGTCCTAGCACAGATACGCAGTATTTT.

This chain joins TRBV7-5 and TRBJ2-7; the table assigns TRBD2, which was not confirmed against the DNA. TRBV7-5 is a pseudogene segment. CDR3 length: 18 amino acids. The CDR3 region has the DNA TGTGTCAGAAGCTTATGCCCCCATCCTTGGACTAACTCCTACGAGCAGTACTTC. It translates to CVRSLCPHPWTNSYEQYF.

CDR3 region: CATSTDRVGYEQYF. DNA for the CDR3: TGTGCCACCAGCACAGACAGGGTGGGCTACGAGCAGTACTTC. The chain is built from TRBV15 and TRBJ2-7, with 7 nucleotides matching TRBD1. This CDR3 spans 14 amino acids. In germline, CDR1 is LNHNV, CDR2 YYDKDF (reference sequence). The junction had 6 bases not matched to a gene; V was cut back by 4 bases and J by 3 bases.

The chain is built from TRBV7-9 and TRBJ2-7; TRBD2 aligns across 11 bases. The V segment lost 0 bases and the J segment 6 bases; nucleotides outside the gene matches: 7. Per germline, CDR1 SEHNR and CDR2 FQNEAQ (reference sequence). The CDR3 runs 16 residues. CDR3 loop: CASSLALAGGIGEQYF. In DNA form, the CDR3 reads TGTGCCAGCAGCTTAGCCCTAGCGGGAGGTATCGGCGAGCAGTACTTC.

V and J are TRBV9 and TRBJ2-5; either TRBD1 or TRBD2 may supply D (6 bases each). The CDR3 runs to 16 residues. Germline-derived CDR1 and CDR2 are SGDLS and YYNGEE. Deletions cut 2 bases from V and 4 bases from J, with 18 bases between. In nucleotides, the CDR3 is TGTGCCAGCAGCGTCACACCCGGGGGCCTTCTAGAGACCCAGTACTTC. This translates into CASSVTPGGLLETQYF. The whole variable domain, filled in from reference TRBV9 and TRBJ2-5, reads DSGVTQTPKHLITATGQRVTLRCSPRSGDLSVYWYQQSLDQGLQFLIQYYNGEERAKGNILERFSAQQFPDLHSELNLSSLELGDSALYFCASSVTPGGLLETQYFGPGTRLLVL.

The chain joins TRBV5-6 to TRBJ2-1; 10 nucleotides match TRBD2. Germline assignment: CDR1 SGHDT and CDR2 YYEEEE. The CDR3 extends over 14 amino acids. V shed 0 bases, J shed 10 bases, and the junction held 4 bases outside the gene matches. CDR3 residues: CASSLVGSGREQFF. CDR3 nucleotides: TGTGCCAGCAGCTTGGTTGGTAGCGGGAGGGAGCAGTTCTTC.

The chain links TRBV7-9 to TRBJ2-4, with D unclear. Germline V gene lookup returns CDR1 SEHNR and CDR2 FQNEAQ (reference sequence). This CDR3 spans 17 amino acids. V was pared by 1 base and J by 0 bases, with 13 bases between. The CDR3 nucleotides read TGTGCCAGCAGCTTAGTTCTGACCAGGCTAGCCAAAAACATTCAGTACTTC. Protein product: CASSLVLTRLAKNIQYF.

This clone was found once. This chain connects TRBV6-1 to TRBJ2-7; 11 nucleotides align to TRBD2. The trim removed 8 bases at V and 2 bases at J, leaving 5 bases unmatched. Germline V lookup: CDR1 MNHNS, CDR2 SASEGT. The CDR3 spans 14 residues. The CDR3 protein is CASLTTSGTYEQYF. The CDR3 bases are TGTGCCAGCCTCACGACTAGCGGGACCTACGAGCAGTACTTC.

The gene calls are TRBV28 and TRBJ1-5; D is possibly TRBD1 (6 bases). CDR3 length: 18 residues. Per the germline V gene, CDR1 is MDHEN and CDR2 is SYDVKM. Trimming stripped 10 bases from V and 0 bases from J, with 25 bases between. The DNA of the CDR3 is TGTGCCACCATGCCTTTGGGTGGGGGCTCTTATAGCAATCAGCCCCAGCATTTT. This sequence encodes CATMPLGGGSYSNQPQHF.

The chain uses TRBV7-2 and TRBJ2-5; D is ambiguous. TRBJ2-7 matches the DNA end more closely, so the J call is doubtful. This CDR3 comprises 13 residues. Germline CDR1 SGHTA, CDR2 FQGNSA. CDR3 sequence (DNA): TGTGCCAGCAGCACAGTAACTGGGGACGAGCAGTACTTC. Encoded protein: CASSTVTGDEQYF.

The rearrangement uses TRBV29-1 and TRBJ1-1; no firm D call. This CDR3 has 12 residues. Germline CDR1 and CDR2: SQVTM and ANQGSEA. V gave up 4 bases and J gave up 1 base, with 7 bases separating them. CDR3 residues: CSVAVTNTEAFF. CDR3 bases: TGCAGCGTTGCGGTTACGAACACTGAAGCTTTCTTT.

The chain carries TRBV4-1 and TRBJ2-4, with a weak D call TRBD2 (5 bases). The ends were cut back, 2 bases at V and 4 bases at J, with 12 bases in the middle. Germline CDR1 is MGHRA and CDR2 is YSYEKL. This CDR3 has 15 residues. CDR3 residues: CASSQTGIGKNIQYF. CDR3 DNA: TGCGCCAGCAGCCAAACCGGGATCGGAAAAAACATTCAGTACTTC.

The rearrangement links TRBV6-5 to TRBJ1-2; no clear D. V was cut by 0 bases and J by 6 bases, with 11 bases left in between. Germline CDR1 MNHEY, CDR2 SVGAGI. The CDR3 is made up of 14 amino acids. The CDR3 region is CASSYSPVPDGYTF. The DNA of the CDR3 is TGTGCCAGCAGTTACTCTCCAGTCCCTGATGGCTACACCTTC.

The gene calls are TRBV4-1 and TRBJ2-5; D not resolved. Trimming took off 1 base at V and 0 bases at J, with 6 bases between the two ends. The germline CDR1 and CDR2 sequences are MGHRA and YSYEKL. The CDR3 runs 14 residues. DNA for the CDR3: TGCGCCAGCAGCCAAGGTATGTACCAAGAGACCCAGTACTTC. Encoded protein: CASSQGMYQETQYF.

The chain couples TRBV10-3 to TRBJ2-6; TRBD1 aligns across 7 bases. Germline lookup yields CDR1 ENHRY and CDR2 SYGVKD. The CDR3 sequence is 19 residues long. Germline trimming cut 0 bases from V and 0 bases from J; bases unmatched to any gene: 8. The chain's CDR3 is CAISESRTGDFSGANVLTF. In DNA form, the CDR3 reads TGTGCCATCAGTGAGTCTCGAACAGGGGATTTCTCTGGGGCCAACGTCCTGACTTTC.

The V call is TRBV7-2, the J call TRBJ1-1, with a possible D match to TRBD1 (5 bases). V was clipped by 5 bases and J by 5 bases, with 15 bases between them. Germline CDR1 is SGHTA and CDR2 is FQGNSA. The CDR3 runs 14 residues. As DNA, the CDR3 is TGTGCCAGCAGCGCCGCGGGGCCGGGGACTGAAGCTTTCTTT. Amino acids: CASSAAGPGTEAFF.

This rearrangement joins TRBV5-4 to TRBJ2-1; possibly TRBD1 for D (6 bases). Germline CDR1 is SGHNT and CDR2 is YYREEE (reference sequence). The CDR3 extends over 13 amino acids. Trimming took off 2 bases at V and 8 bases at J, with 11 bases between the two ends. CDR3 in amino acids: CASSLRQVDEQFF. CDR3 DNA: TGTGCCAGCAGCTTAAGACAGGTCGATGAGCAGTTCTTC.

The V call is TRBV9, the J call TRBJ1-3; D is undetermined. V shed 1 base and J shed 0 bases, with 8 bases lying between them. Germline loops: CDR1 SGDLS, CDR2 YYNGEE. The CDR3 is 15 residues long. CDR3 loop: CASSVLGTSGNTIYF. The CDR3 coding sequence is TGTGCCAGCAGCGTACTGGGAACCTCTGGAAACACCATATATTTT.

The chain uses TRBV28 and TRBJ1-5, with 10 bases that match TRBD1. V gave up 5 bases and J gave up 2 bases; unmatched junction bases: 6. CDR3 size: 16 residues. Per the germline V gene, CDR1 is MDHEN and CDR2 is SYDVKM. Here the CDR3 DNA reads TGTGCCAGCAGTCCGTCGACAGGGGGCCGCAATCAGCCCCAGCATTTT. It specifies CASSPSTGGRNQPQHF.